The clone carrying this T cell receptor (beta chain) showed up just a few times. Orbital computed tomography, thyroid ultrasound, serum thyroxine and TRAb, and clinical symptoms together informed the diagnoses. Authors of the study amplified TCR beta CDR3 regions from RNA transcripts. TCR CDR3 underwent first-round RT-PCR with the HTBI primer set. TCRdb independently ran MiXCR on the multiplex PCR reads; one entry per CDR3 protein. The sample has roughly 420,000 distinct CDR3 sequences, around 14% seen once. These data originate in a study of T cells in Graves' hyperthyroidism and ophthalmopathy. CDR3 length: 17 amino acids. V shed 5 bases and J 5 bases; nucleotides not matched to a gene: 12. CDR1 is SGHTA and CDR2 is FQGTGA in the germline V gene.

The source material was blood. This TCR derives from a young woman with Graves' hyperthyroidism. J is TRBJ2-1 and V is TRBV7-3, with 10 bases lining up with TRBD2. CDR3 sequence reads: CASSRPRAGGLNNEQFF. DNA of the CDR3: TGTGCCAGCAGCCGGCCGCGAGCGGGGGGGTTGAACAATGAGCAGTTCTTC.